A selection of T cell receptor beta chains follows, all from one sample in a study of T cell changes during pregnancy in multiple sclerosis. The method was immunoSEQ multiplex PCR; TCRdb's version includes in-frame clones alone and lacks a portion of them. The sample has fewer than 30,000 clones, approximately 92% seen once. The sample in question was CD4+ T cells from peripheral blood mononuclear cells, obtained in the first trimester of pregnancy. Source of these receptors: a female donor with multiple sclerosis, enrolled in a pregnancy study. Each CDR3 is given with its conserved first and last residue. A D gene is named only where the DNA matches it firmly. Rows give clone size only sometimes, using once, few, many, or a class for an expanded clone.

d_gene	v_gene	j_gene	abundance	CDR3aa	CDR3nt
TRBD1	TRBV30	TRBJ1-2	.	CAWSRDRAHQMGYTF	TGTGCCTGGAGTAGGGACAGGGCGCATCAAATGGGCTACACCTTC
.	TRBV10-1	TRBJ1-2	.	CASSDSYYGYTF	TGCGCCAGCAGTGACAGTTACTATGGCTACACCTTC
TRBD1	TRBV6-5	TRBJ1-1	.	CASSQQGNGNTEAFF	TGTGCCAGCAGTCAACAGGGGAACGGGAACACTGAAGCTTTCTTT
TRBD1	TRBV6-5	TRBJ1-6	once	CASSRDRVNSPLHF	TGTGCCAGCAGTAGGGACAGGGTAAATTCACCCCTCCACTTT
.	TRBV7-6	TRBJ2-3	.	CASSLVRGEQYF	TGTGCCAGCAGCTTAGTTCGGGGTGAGCAGTATTTT
.	TRBV5-4	TRBJ2-5	.	CASSLTGTAEETQYF	TGTGCCAGCAGCCTTACCGGGACTGCGGAAGAGACCCAGTACTTC
.	TRBV9	TRBJ2-2	.	CASSALRGGPPGELFF	TGTGCCAGCAGCGCACTGAGGGGGGGCCCCCCCGGGGAGCTGTTTTTT
.	TRBV18	TRBJ2-3	.	CASSPPGGLRTDTQYF	TGTGCCAGCTCACCACCCGGGGGACTCCGCACAGATACGCAGTATTTT
.	TRBV7-2	TRBJ1-6	.	CASSDVRVSPLHF	TGTGCCAGCAGCGACGTCAGGGTTTCACCCCTCCACTTT
.	TRBV4-1	TRBJ1-2	.	CASSQVGPAGYGYTF	TGCGCCAGCAGCCAAGTCGGCCCTGCAGGCTATGGCTACACCTTC